The next 13 T cell receptor beta chains were all read from a single sample in a study of blood T cell repertoires in COVID-19. Libraries were prepared by immunoSEQ multiplex PCR; TCRdb keeps only in-frame clonotypes and omits some of them. The top ten clones hold under 2.5% of a sample with 130,000 or so clones, roughly 69% of them seen once. Sequencing was done on a sample of peripheral blood. These receptors originate from a woman aged 65 to 85 with acute or convalescent COVID-19.

The chain employs TRBV6-5 and TRBJ1-2; D uncertain. V lost 6 bases, J lost 1 base, and 6 bases lay in between. The germline V gene has CDR1 MNHEY and CDR2 SVGAGI. The CDR3 extends over 12 amino acids. CDR3 loop: CASRVGNYGYTF. The CDR3, as DNA: TGTGCCAGCAGGGTCGGTAACTATGGCTACACCTTC.

The gene calls are TRBV3-1 (or the pseudogene TRBV3-2) and TRBJ2-1; 10 bases line up with TRBD2. The CDR3 covers 17 residues. In germline, CDR1 is LGHDT, CDR2 YNNKEL (reference sequence). With V trimmed by 1 base and J by 9 bases, 12 bases remained unmatched. CDR3 sequence: CASSQGGSLAGVGEQFF. DNA for the CDR3: TGTGCCAGCAGCCAAGGAGGTAGTCTAGCGGGGGTAGGTGAGCAGTTCTTC.

This clone has a single count. This chain uses TRBV7-8 with TRBJ2-2, with D uncertain. CDR3 length equals 16 residues. Trimming took 0 bases from V and 1 from J, leaving 9 bases between them. CDR1 and CDR2 from the germline V gene are SGHVS and FQNEAQ. In DNA, the CDR3 is TGTGCCAGCAGCTTAGCCGTCGCCGGGAACACCGGGGAGCTGTTTTTT. This gives the protein CASSLAVAGNTGELFF. The full variable domain, completed using reference TRBV7-8 and TRBJ2-2, is GAGVSQSPRYKVAKRGQDVALRCDPISGHVSLFWYQQALGQGPEFLTYFQNEAQLDKSGLPSDRFFAERPEGSVSTLKIQRTQQEDSAVYLCASSLAVAGNTGELFFGEGSRLTVL.

This chain uses TRBV11-1 with TRBJ2-1; 7 nucleotides align to TRBD1. CDR1 and CDR2 (germline): SGHAT, FQDESV (reference sequence). Losses at the gene ends were 5 bases for V and 10 bases for J; bases not matched to a gene: 5. CDR3 length: 12 residues. The CDR3 bases are TGTGCCAGCAGCCGTACAGGGGTAGAGCAGTTCTTC. Translated, it gives CASSRTGVEQFF.

The chain links TRBV7-9 to TRBJ1-2, with D unclear. CDR3 length: 15 residues. Trimming removed 1 base from V and 0 bases from J, with 9 bases in between. CDR1 is SEHNR, CDR2 FQNEAQ, per germline (reference sequence). CDR3 in DNA: TGTGCCAGCAGCTTAGGGAGGAACGCTAACTATGGCTACACCTTC. Its protein product is CASSLGRNANYGYTF.

This clone was counted only a few times. The J gene is TRBJ2-5, the V gene TRBV12-3 or TRBV12-4; D may be TRBD1 (5 bases). The CDR3 totals 13 residues. V was cut by 7 bases and J by 5 bases, with 14 bases left in between. The CDR3 here is CASTSRAGETQYF. Here the CDR3 DNA reads TGTGCCAGCACCAGCAGGGCCGGCGAGACCCAGTACTTC.

The chain couples TRBV5-1 to TRBJ2-3; 7 bases line up with TRBD2. Germline V CDR1 and CDR2: SGHRS, YFSETQ. This CDR3 has 16 amino acids. Trimming at V came to 2 bases and at J to 3 bases, leaving 9 bases not matched to a gene. As DNA, the CDR3 is TGCGCCAGCAGCTTCCCGACTAGCTTGGTGACAGATACGCAGTATTTT. This gives the protein CASSFPTSLVTDTQYF.

The J gene is TRBJ1-5, the V gene TRBV6-2 or TRBV6-3; possible D gene TRBD1, 6 bases. Germline values: CDR1 MNHEY, CDR2 SVGEGT. The length of the CDR3 is 12 residues. The V end was cut by 2 bases, the J end by 15 bases, with 14 bases between. Here the CDR3 reads CASSYEGGLRHF. CDR3 sequence (DNA): TGTGCCAGCAGTTACGAAGGGGGTCTCCGGCATTTT.

The V and J genes are TRBV9 and TRBJ1-1, with a tentative D call TRBD1 (5 bases). Per germline, CDR1 SGDLS and CDR2 YYNGEE. The CDR3 is 14 amino acids. V was pared by 4 bases and J by 4 bases, with 14 bases between. The CDR3 loop is CASSPRVTGTEAFF. The CDR3 coding sequence is TGTGCCAGCAGCCCCAGGGTTACGGGCACTGAAGCTTTCTTT.

The V gene is TRBV29-1, the J gene TRBJ2-7; a possible D gene is TRBD2 (6 bases). The germline V and J ends were trimmed by 4 bases and 4 bases, with 14 bases remaining between them. The CDR3 is made up of 13 amino acids. Germline assignment: CDR1 SQVTM and CDR2 ANQGSEA. The CDR3 DNA is TGCAGCGTTGCGACTGGGGCGGGGTACGAGCAGTACTTC. This sequence encodes CSVATGAGYEQYF.

This clone has a handful of counts. The genes are TRBV29-1 and TRBJ1-4, with 9 bases matching TRBD1. The CDR3 consists of 14 residues. Germline CDR1 is SQVTM and CDR2 is ANQGSEA. V lost 4 bases and J lost 8; bases outside the gene matches: 8. CDR3 nucleotide sequence: TGCAGCGTTGTAACCGGACAGGGGTACGAAAAACTGTTTTTT. Translating it yields CSVVTGQGYEKLFF.

This clone is a singleton in its sample. This sequence joins TRBV28 and TRBJ1-6; 8 bases map to TRBD1. The trim removed 5 bases at V and 10 bases at J, leaving 10 bases unmatched. There are 15 residues in the CDR3. Looked up from germline, CDR1 is MDHEN and CDR2 is SYDVKM. The CDR3 sequence: CASSAQTGAGSPLHF. The CDR3 region has the DNA TGTGCCAGCAGTGCCCAGACAGGGGCTGGGTCACCCCTCCACTTT.

This sequence joins TRBV24-1 and TRBJ2-1, with 15 bases fitting TRBD2. CDR1 is KGHDR, CDR2 SFDVKD, per germline. The CDR3 runs 16 residues. V lost 4 bases to trimming and J lost 7 bases; unmatched junction nucleotides: 4. CDR3 protein: CATSDSGLAGGNEQFF. CDR3 sequence (DNA): TGTGCCACCAGTGACTCCGGACTAGCGGGGGGGAATGAGCAGTTCTTC.